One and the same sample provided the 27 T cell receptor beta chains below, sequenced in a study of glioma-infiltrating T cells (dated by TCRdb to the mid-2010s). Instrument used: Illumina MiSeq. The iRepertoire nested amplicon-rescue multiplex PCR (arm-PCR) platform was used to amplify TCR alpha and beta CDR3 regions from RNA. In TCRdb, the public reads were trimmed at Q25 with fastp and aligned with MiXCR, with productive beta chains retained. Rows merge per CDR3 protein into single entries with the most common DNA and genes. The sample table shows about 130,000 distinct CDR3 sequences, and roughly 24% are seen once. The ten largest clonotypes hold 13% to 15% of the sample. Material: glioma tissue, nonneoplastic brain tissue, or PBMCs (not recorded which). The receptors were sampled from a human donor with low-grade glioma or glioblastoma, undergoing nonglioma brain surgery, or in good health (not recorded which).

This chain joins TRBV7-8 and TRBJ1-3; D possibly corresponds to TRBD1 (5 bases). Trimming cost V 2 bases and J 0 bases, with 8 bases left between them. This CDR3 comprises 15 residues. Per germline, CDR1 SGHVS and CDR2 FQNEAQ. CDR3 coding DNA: TGTGCCAGCAGCTTAACAGGCAACTCTGGAAACACCATATATTTT. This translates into CASSLTGNSGNTIYF.

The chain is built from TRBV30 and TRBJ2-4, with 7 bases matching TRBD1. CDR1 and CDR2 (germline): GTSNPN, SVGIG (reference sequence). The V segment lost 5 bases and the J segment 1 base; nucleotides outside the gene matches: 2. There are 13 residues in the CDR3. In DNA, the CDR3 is TGTGCCTGGCAACAGGGGGCCAAAAACATTCAGTACTTC. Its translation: CAWQQGAKNIQYF.

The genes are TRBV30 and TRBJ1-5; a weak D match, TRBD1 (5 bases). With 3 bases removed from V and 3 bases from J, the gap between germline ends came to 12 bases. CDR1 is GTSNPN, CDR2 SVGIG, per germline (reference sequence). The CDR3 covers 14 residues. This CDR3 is CAWSEGSANQPQHF. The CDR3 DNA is TGTGCCTGGAGCGAGGGGAGTGCCAATCAGCCCCAGCATTTT.

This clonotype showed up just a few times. CDR3 region: CASSETELTYNEQFF. The CDR3, as DNA: TGCGCCAGCAGTGAAACGGAGCTCACCTACAATGAGCAGTTCTTC. V and J are TRBV5-1 and TRBJ2-1, with D unresolved. V shed 5 bases and J shed 2 bases, with 14 bases lying between them. This CDR3 contains 15 residues. Germline values: CDR1 SGHRS, CDR2 YFSETQ. The variable domain in full, completed from reference TRBV5-1 and TRBJ2-1, reads KAGVTQTPRYLIKTRGQQVTLSCSPISGHRSVSWYQQTPGQGLQFLFEYFSETQRNKGNFPGRFSGRQFSNSRSEMNVSTLELGDSALYLCASSETELTYNEQFFGPGTRLTVL.

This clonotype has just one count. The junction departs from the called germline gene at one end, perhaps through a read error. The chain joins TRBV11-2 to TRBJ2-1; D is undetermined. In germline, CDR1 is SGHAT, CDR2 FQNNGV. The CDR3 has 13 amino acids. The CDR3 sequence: CASSFGSYNEKFF. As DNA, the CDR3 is TGTGCCAGCAGCTTCGGGTCCTACAATGAGAAGTTCTTC.

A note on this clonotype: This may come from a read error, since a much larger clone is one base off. CDR3 region: CASSPGQLAGLNYGYTF. The CDR3 coding sequence is TGTGCCAGTAGTCCCGGGCAGCTGGCAGGGCTAAACTATGGCTACACCTTC. J is TRBJ1-2 and V is TRBV19, with D possibly being TRBD1 (5 bases). CDR1 and CDR2 from the germline V gene are LNHDA and SQIVND (reference sequence). This CDR3 region has 17 residues. With 5 bases removed from V and 2 bases from J, the gap between germline ends came to 21 bases.

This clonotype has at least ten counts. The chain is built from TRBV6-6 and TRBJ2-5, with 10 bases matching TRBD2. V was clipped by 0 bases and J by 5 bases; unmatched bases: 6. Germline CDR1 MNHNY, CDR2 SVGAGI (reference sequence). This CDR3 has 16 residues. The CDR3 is CASSYSRSSGSETQYF. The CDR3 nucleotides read TGTGCCAGCAGTTACTCGAGATCTAGCGGGAGTGAGACCCAGTACTTC.

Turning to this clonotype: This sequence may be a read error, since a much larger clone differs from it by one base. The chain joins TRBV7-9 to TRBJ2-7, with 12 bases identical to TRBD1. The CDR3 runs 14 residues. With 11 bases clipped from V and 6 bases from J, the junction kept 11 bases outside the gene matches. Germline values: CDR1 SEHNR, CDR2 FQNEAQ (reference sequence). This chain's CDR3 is CAPAGGQGASEQYF. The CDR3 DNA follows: TGTGCCCCCGCGGGGGGACAGGGGGCCTCCGAGCAGTACTTC.

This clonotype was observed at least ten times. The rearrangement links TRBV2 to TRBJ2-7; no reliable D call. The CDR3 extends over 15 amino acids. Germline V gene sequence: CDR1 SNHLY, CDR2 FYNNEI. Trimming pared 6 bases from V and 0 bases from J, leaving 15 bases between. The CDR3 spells CASSAPRWVSYEQYF. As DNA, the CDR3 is TGTGCCAGCAGCGCCCCAAGATGGGTCTCCTACGAGCAGTACTTC.

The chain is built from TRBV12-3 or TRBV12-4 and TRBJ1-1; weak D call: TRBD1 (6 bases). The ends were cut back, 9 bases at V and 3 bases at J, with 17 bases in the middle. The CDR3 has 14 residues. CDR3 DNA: TGTGCCAGAGGCCGGGACACCGAATACACTGAAGCTTTCTTT. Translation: CARGRDTEYTEAFF.

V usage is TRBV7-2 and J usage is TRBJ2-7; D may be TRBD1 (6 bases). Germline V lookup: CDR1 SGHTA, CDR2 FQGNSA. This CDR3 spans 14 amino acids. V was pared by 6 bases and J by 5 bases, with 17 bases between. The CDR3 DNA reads TGTGCCAGCAGACCGGGGACATATGATAACGAGCAGTACTTC. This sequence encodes CASRPGTYDNEQYF. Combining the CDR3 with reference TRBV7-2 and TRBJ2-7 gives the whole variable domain GAGVSQSPSNKVTEKGKDVELRCDPISGHTALYWYRQSLGQGLEFLIYFQGNSAPDKSGLPSDRFSAERTGGSVSTLTIQRTQQEDSAVYLCASRPGTYDNEQYFGPGTRLTVT.

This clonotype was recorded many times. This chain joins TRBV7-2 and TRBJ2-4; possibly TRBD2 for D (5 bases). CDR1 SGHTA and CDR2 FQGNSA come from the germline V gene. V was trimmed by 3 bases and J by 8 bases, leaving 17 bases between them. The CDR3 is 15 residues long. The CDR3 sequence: CASSFQSGESDIQYF. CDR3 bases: TGTGCCAGCAGCTTCCAATCCGGGGAGTCGGACATTCAGTACTTC.

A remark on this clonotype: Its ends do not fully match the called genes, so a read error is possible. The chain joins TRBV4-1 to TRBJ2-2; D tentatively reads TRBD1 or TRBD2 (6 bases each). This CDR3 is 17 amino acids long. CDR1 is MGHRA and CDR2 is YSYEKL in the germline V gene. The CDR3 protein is CASSQVAGGGNTGELFF. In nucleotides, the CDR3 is TGTGCCAGCAGCCAAGTGGCAGGAGGGGGAAACACCGGGGAGCTGTTTTTT.

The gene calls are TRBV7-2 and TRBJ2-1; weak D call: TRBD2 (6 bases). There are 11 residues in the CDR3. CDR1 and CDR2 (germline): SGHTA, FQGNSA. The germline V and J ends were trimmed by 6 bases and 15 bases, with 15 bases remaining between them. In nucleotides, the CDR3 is TGTGCCAGCAGTTTCACTAGCAGGCGGTTCTTC. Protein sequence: CASSFTSRRFF. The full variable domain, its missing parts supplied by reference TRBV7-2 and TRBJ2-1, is GAGVSQSPSNKVTEKGKDVELRCDPISGHTALYWYRQSLGQGLEFLIYFQGNSAPDKSGLPSDRFSAERTGGSVSTLTIQRTQQEDSAVYLCASSFTSRRFFGPGTRLTVL.

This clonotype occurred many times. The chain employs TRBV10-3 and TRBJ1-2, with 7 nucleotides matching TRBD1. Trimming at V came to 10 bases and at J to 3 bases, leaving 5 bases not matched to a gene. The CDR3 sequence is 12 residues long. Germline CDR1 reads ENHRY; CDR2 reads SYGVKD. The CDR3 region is CATTGDYYGYTF. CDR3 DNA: TGTGCCACCACAGGGGACTACTATGGCTACACCTTC.

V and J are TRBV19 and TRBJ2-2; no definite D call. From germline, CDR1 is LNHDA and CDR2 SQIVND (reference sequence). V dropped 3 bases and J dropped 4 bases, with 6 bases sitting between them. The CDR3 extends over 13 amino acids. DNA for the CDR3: TGTGCCAGTAGTATTCAAGTCACCGGGGAGCTGTTTTTT. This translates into CASSIQVTGELFF.

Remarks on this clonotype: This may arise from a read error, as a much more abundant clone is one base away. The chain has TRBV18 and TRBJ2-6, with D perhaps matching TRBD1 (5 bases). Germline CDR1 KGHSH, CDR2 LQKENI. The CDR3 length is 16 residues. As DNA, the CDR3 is TGTGCCAGCTCACCATCAGGTTCCTCTGGGGCCAAGGTCCTGACTTTC. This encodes CASSPSGSSGAKVLTF.

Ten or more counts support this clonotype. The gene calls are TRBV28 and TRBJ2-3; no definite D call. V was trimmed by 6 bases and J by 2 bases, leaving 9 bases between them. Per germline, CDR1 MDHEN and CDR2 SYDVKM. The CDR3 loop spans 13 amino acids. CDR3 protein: CASRHRSTDTQYF. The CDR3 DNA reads TGTGCCAGCAGGCACCGATCCACAGATACGCAGTATTTT.

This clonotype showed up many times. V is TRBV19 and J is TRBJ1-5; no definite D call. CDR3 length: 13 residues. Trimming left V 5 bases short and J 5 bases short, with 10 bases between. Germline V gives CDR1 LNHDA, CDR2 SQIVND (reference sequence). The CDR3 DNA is TGTGCCAGTAGTCCGAACTTATATCAGCCCCAGCATTTT. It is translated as CASSPNLYQPQHF. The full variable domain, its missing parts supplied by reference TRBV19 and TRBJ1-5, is DGGITQSPKYLFRKEGQNVTLSCEQNLNHDAMYWYRQDPGQGLRLIYYSQIVNDFQKGDIAEGYSVSREKKESFPLTVTSAQKNPTAFYLCASSPNLYQPQHFGDGTRLSIL.

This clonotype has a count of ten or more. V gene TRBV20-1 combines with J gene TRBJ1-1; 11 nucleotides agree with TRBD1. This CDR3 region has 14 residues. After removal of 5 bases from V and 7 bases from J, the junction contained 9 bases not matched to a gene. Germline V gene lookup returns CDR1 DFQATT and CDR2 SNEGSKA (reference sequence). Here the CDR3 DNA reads TGCAGTGCTCCGGACAGGACAGGGGGCATTGAAGCTTTCTTT. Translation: CSAPDRTGGIEAFF.

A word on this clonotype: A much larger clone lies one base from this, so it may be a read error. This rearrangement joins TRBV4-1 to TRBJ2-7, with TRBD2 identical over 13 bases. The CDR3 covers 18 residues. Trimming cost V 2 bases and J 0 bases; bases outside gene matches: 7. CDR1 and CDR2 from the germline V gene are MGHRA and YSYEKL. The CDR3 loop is CASSQRTSGSASSYEQYF. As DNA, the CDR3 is TGCGCCAGCAGCCAACGGACTAGCGGGAGTGCCAGCTCCTACGAGCAGTACTTC.

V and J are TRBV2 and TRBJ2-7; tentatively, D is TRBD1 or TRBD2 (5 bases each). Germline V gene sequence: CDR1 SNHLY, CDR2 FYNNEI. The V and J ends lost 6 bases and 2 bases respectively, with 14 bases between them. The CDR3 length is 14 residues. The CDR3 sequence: CASSFGTAPYEQYF. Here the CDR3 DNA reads TGTGCCAGCAGCTTCGGGACCGCTCCCTACGAGCAGTACTTC.

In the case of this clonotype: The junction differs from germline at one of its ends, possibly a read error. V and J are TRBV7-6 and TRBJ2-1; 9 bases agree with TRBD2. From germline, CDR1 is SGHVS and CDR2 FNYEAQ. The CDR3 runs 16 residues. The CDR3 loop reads CASSLRAGGHYNEQSF. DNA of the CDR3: TGTGCCAGCAGCTTAAGAGCGGGAGGACACTACAATGAGCAGTCCTTC. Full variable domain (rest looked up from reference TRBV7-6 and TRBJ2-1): GAGVSQSPRYKVTKRGQDVALRCDPISGHVSLYWYRQALGQGPEFLTYFNYEAQQDKSGLPNDRFSAERPEGSISTLTIQRTEQRDSAMYRCASSLRAGGHYNEQSFGPGTRLTVL.

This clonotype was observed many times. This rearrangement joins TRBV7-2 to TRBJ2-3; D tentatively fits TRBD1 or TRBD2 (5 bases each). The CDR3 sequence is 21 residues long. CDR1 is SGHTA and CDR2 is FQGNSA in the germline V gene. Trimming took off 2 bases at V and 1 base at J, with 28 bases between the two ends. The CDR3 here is CASSLRGLPSGRGRGTDTQYF. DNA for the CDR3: TGTGCCAGCAGCTTAAGGGGCCTCCCGAGCGGCAGAGGAAGAGGCACAGATACGCAGTATTTT.

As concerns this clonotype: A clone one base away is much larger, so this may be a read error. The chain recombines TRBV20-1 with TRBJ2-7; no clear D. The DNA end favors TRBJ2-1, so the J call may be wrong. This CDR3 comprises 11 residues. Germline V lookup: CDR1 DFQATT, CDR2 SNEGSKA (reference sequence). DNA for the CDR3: TGCAGTGCTAGGGATAACTACGAGCAGTTCTTC. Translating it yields CSARDNYEQFF.

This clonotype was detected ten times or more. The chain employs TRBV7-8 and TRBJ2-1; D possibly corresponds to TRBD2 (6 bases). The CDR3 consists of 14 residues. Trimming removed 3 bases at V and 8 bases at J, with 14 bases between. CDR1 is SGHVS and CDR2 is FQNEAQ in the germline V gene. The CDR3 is CASSLWAGYDEQFF. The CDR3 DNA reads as TGTGCCAGCAGCTTGTGGGCGGGATATGATGAGCAGTTCTTC.

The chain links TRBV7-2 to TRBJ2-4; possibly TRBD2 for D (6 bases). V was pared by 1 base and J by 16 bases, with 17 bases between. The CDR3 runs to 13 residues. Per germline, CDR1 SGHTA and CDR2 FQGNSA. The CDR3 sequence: CASSLVSFGTVYF. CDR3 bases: TGTGCCAGCAGCTTAGTATCTTTTGGGACTGTTTACTTC. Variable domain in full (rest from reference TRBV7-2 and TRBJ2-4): GAGVSQSPSNKVTEKGKDVELRCDPISGHTALYWYRQSLGQGLEFLIYFQGNSAPDKSGLPSDRFSAERTGGSVSTLTIQRTQQEDSAVYLCASSLVSFGTVYFGAGTRLSVL.